This TCR beta chain emerged from a study of response to subunit inactivated influenza vaccine. A remark on this clonotype: Its antigen is unidentified.

Study-wide results and limits: With each seasonal influenza vaccination, the authors suggested, few new T cells are recruited.

TCRdb independently ran MiXCR on the RT-PCR reads; one entry per CDR3 protein. The table shows 500,000 or so distinct CDR3 sequences, with approximately 16% occurring only once. This TCR came from a man between 50 and 75 years old who received an inactivated influenza vaccine. Sample: CD4+ T cells sorted from PBMCs, taken less than 30 months after vaccination.

This CDR3 reads CAWRRGTANEKLFF. The CDR3 DNA is TGTGCCTGGAGGCGTGGGACAGCTAATGAAAAACTGTTTTTT. The chain recombines TRBV30 with TRBJ1-4, with TRBD1 matching over 7 bases. The ends lost 3 bases at V and 3 bases at J; junction bases unmatched: 4. This CDR3 region has 14 residues. The germline CDR1 and CDR2 sequences are GTSNPN and SVGIG (reference sequence). The whole variable domain, remainder taken from reference TRBV30 and TRBJ1-4, is SQTIHQWPATLVQPVGSPLSLECTVEGTSNPNLYWYRQAAGRGLQLLFYSVGIGQISSEVPQNLSASRPQDRQFILSSKKLLLSDSGFYLCAWRRGTANEKLFFGSGTQLSVL.